This T cell receptor beta chain was documented in a study of cytomegalovirus exposure and HLA in healthy donors. Concerning this clone: Its antigen is unknown.

The CDR3 runs 17 residues. Germline V gene lookup returns CDR1 LGHNA and CDR2 YNFKEQ. Trimming took off 0 bases at V and 1 base at J, with 15 bases between the two ends. PCR used 60 Vbeta primers and 13 Jbeta primers. Sequenced by immunoSEQ multiplex PCR; TCRdb stores in-frame clones only, minus some. The table shows about 170,000 clones, with about 75% occurring only once. Study-wide results and limits: Most CMV-associated TCR beta chains were later found to appear HLA-restricted.

This receptor was obtained from a woman between 45 and 65 years old in good health and CMV-seropositive. V and J are TRBV4-2 and TRBJ1-2; the D gene is possibly TRBD1 (6 bases). Sequenced material: PBMCs. CDR3 region: CASSQDPRGGLNYGYTF. In DNA, the CDR3 is TGTGCCAGCAGCCAAGACCCAAGGGGGGGGCTTAACTATGGCTACACCTTC.